The 25 T cell receptor beta chains below were found in one sample sequenced in a study of PD-L1 blockade in urothelial cancer. Measured with immunoSEQ multiplex PCR; TCRdb has only the in-frame clones, and not every one. The sample lists 45,000 to 55,000 clones; roughly 78% were seen once. Time point specified: pretreatment peripheral blood. The sample here was PBMCs, taken around atezolizumab (anti-PD-L1) treatment. These receptors were taken from a man between 65 and 80 years old with urothelial cancer.

This chain links TRBV5-6 with TRBJ2-1, with TRBD1 identical over 7 bases. CDR3 length equals 14 residues. V lost 2 bases, J lost 7 bases, and 6 bases stayed unmatched. Germline CDR1 SGHDT, CDR2 YYEEEE. DNA for the CDR3: TGTGCCAGCAGCTTAATCGGACAGGTGAATGAGCAGTTCTTC. It translates to CASSLIGQVNEQFF.

The chain carries TRBV5-1 and TRBJ2-3, with a tentative D call TRBD2 (7 bases). This CDR3 region has 14 residues. Trimming pared 9 bases from V and 3 bases from J, leaving 17 bases between. Germline values: CDR1 SGHRS, CDR2 YFSETQ. The CDR3 sequence is CATGEGGATDTQYF. The CDR3 DNA is TGCGCCACAGGCGAGGGGGGGGCTACAGATACGCAGTATTTT. The full variable domain, with the rest looked up from reference TRBV5-1 and TRBJ2-3, is KAGVTQTPRYLIKTRGQQVTLSCSPISGHRSVSWYQQTPGQGLQFLFEYFSETQRNKGNFPGRFSGRQFSNSRSEMNVSTLELGDSALYLCATGEGGATDTQYFGPGTRLTVL.

The rearrangement uses TRBV9 and TRBJ1-3; no reliable D call. The V gene's germline CDR1 is SGDLS and CDR2 YYNGEE. This CDR3 region has 16 residues. Trimming cost V 0 bases and J 0 bases, with 10 bases left between them. The CDR3 DNA reads TGTGCCAGCAGCGTAGCTACCCAGGCCTCTGGAAACACCATATATTTT. Translated, it gives CASSVATQASGNTIYF.

This clone was observed a few times. The rearrangement joins TRBV7-8 to TRBJ2-7; D is possibly TRBD2 (5 bases). Germline lookup yields CDR1 SGHVS and CDR2 FQNEAQ. The ends were cut back, 5 bases at V and 4 bases at J, with 21 bases in the middle. This CDR3 is 16 amino acids long. The CDR3 DNA reads TGTGCCAGCAGCACGACCCTCACTAGTCCCTCATACGAGCAGTACTTC. Translating it yields CASSTTLTSPSYEQYF.

The chain links TRBV19 to TRBJ1-1; weak D call: TRBD1 (6 bases). Germline CDR1 LNHDA, CDR2 SQIVND (reference sequence). The CDR3 is 14 amino acids. V gave up 6 bases and J gave up 1 base, with 12 bases separating them. This CDR3 reads CASRVRGANTEAFF. CDR3 coding DNA: TGTGCCAGTAGGGTTCGGGGGGCGAACACTGAAGCTTTCTTT.

With regard to this clone: Different DNA sequences within this sample yield the same CDR3. This rearrangement joins TRBV6-1 to TRBJ2-2, with 8 nucleotides matching TRBD1. Looked up from germline, CDR1 is MNHNS and CDR2 is SASEGT. The CDR3 loop spans 19 amino acids. Unmatched junction bases numbered 21, after V lost 4 bases and J lost 8 bases. CDR3 bases: TGTGCCAGCAGTGCCCTGAAAGGCGCGAGACAGGGGACCACTGGGGAGCTGTTTTTT. Translation: CASSALKGARQGTTGELFF.

This chain joins TRBV30 and TRBJ2-3, with 7 bases aligning to TRBD2. V lost 5 bases and J lost 4; bases outside the gene matches: 6. CDR3 length: 13 residues. The germline CDR1 and CDR2 sequences are GTSNPN and SVGIG (reference sequence). The CDR3 protein is CAWAGLAADTQYF. In DNA, the CDR3 is TGTGCCTGGGCGGGGCTAGCGGCAGATACGCAGTATTTT.

This clone has only one observation. V gene TRBV29-1 combines with J gene TRBJ2-7, with 12 bases aligning to TRBD1. Germline lookup yields CDR1 SQVTM and CDR2 ANQGSEA. The CDR3 spans 15 residues. V was clipped by 6 bases and J by 2 bases; unmatched bases: 8. This chain's CDR3 is CSVEGGTGGAYEQYF. The CDR3, as DNA: TGCAGCGTCGAGGGAGGGACAGGGGGCGCCTACGAGCAGTACTTC.

This chain uses TRBV6-1 with TRBJ2-3; tentatively, D is TRBD1 (5 bases). Germline loops: CDR1 MNHNS, CDR2 SASEGT. The CDR3 is 14 amino acids. V lost 1 base and J lost 8, with 13 bases in between. The CDR3 reads CASSEGSVQGTQYF. The CDR3 coding sequence is TGTGCCAGCAGTGAAGGGTCAGTCCAGGGTACGCAGTATTTT.

CDR3 in amino acids: CASSEPGRGHRDEQFF. The CDR3 nucleotides are TGTGCCAGCAGTGAGCCGGGCAGGGGGCATCGAGATGAGCAGTTCTTC. The chain has TRBV28 and TRBJ2-1; 8 bases are a match to TRBD1. The CDR3 consists of 16 residues. Per the germline V gene, CDR1 is MDHEN and CDR2 is SYDVKM. J lost 8 bases, V lost 5 bases, and 14 bases had no gene match. The variable domain in full, with the rest retrieved from reference TRBV28 and TRBJ2-1, is DVKVTQSSRYLVKRTGEKVFLECVQDMDHENMFWYRQDPGLGLRLIYFSYDVKMKEKGDIPEGYSVSREKKERFSLILESASTNQTSMYLCASSEPGRGHRDEQFFGPGTRLTVL.

The rearrangement joins TRBV27 to TRBJ1-5; D might be TRBD1 (5 bases). CDR1 and CDR2 (germline): MNHEY, SMNVEV (reference sequence). The CDR3 is 16 amino acids. Deletions cut 4 bases from V and 4 bases from J, with 17 bases between. CDR3 in DNA: TGTGCCAGCAGTTCCTCCCCCAGACAGACGAATCAGCCCCAGCATTTT. Residues: CASSSSPRQTNQPQHF.

The genes are TRBV4-1 and TRBJ2-1; the D is unclear. V lost 0 bases, J lost 6 bases, and 15 bases lay in between. The CDR3 covers 16 residues. Germline-derived CDR1 and CDR2 are MGHRA and YSYEKL. CDR3 DNA: TGCGCCAGCAGCCAAGACCAGATGGAGCGAACCAATGAGCAGTTCTTC. It is translated as CASSQDQMERTNEQFF.

In its sample, this clone was seen once. The chain combines TRBV14 with TRBJ1-1; D is uncertain. The CDR3 loop spans 13 amino acids. The V end was cut by 0 bases, the J end by 8 bases, with 10 bases between. Germline V lookup: CDR1 SGHDN, CDR2 FVKESK. The CDR3 region is CASSQDAGREAFF. The CDR3 DNA reads TGTGCCAGCAGCCAAGATGCCGGCAGGGAAGCTTTCTTT.

This chain joins TRBV28 and TRBJ1-2; the match to TRBD1 covers 8 bases. Trimming at V came to 6 bases and at J to 2 bases, leaving 14 bases not matched to a gene. Germline-derived CDR1 and CDR2 are MDHEN and SYDVKM. The CDR3 totals 17 residues. The CDR3 sequence is CASSPQGARTSNYGYTF. CDR3 nucleotide sequence: TGTGCCAGCAGCCCTCAGGGGGCGAGGACGTCGAACTATGGCTACACCTTC.

Worth noting for this clone: This sample includes further DNA sequences coding for the same CDR3. The chain couples TRBV2 to TRBJ2-1; D remains unclear. V was clipped by 6 bases and J by 0 bases, with 9 bases between them. The CDR3 runs to 14 residues. In germline, CDR1 is SNHLY, CDR2 FYNNEI. CDR3 amino acids: CASSELSSYNEQFF. The CDR3 DNA is TGTGCCAGCAGCGAGTTAAGCTCCTACAATGAGCAGTTCTTC.

The V call is TRBV6-1, the J call TRBJ1-3; D is uncertain. Germline CDR1 is MNHNS and CDR2 is SASEGT. Trimming cost V 4 bases and J 0 bases, with 10 bases left between them. The CDR3 has 15 amino acids. The CDR3 bases are TGTGCCAGCAGTGGAGGATATTACTCTGGAAACACCATATATTTT. Translation gives CASSGGYYSGNTIYF.

This clone was seen a handful of times. The V gene is TRBV5-4, the J gene TRBJ1-2; D is ambiguous. The CDR3 length is 14 residues. The germline V gene has CDR1 SGHNT and CDR2 YYREEE (reference sequence). V lost 2 bases to trimming and J lost 0 bases, with 8 bases between them. CDR3 sequence reads: CASSLAGANYGYTF. The CDR3 DNA follows: TGTGCCAGCAGCTTAGCAGGCGCTAACTATGGCTACACCTTC.

The CDR3 reads CASSSGGNGYEQYF. DNA of the CDR3: TGTGCCAGCAGTTCCGGCGGGAATGGCTACGAGCAGTACTTC. The V and J genes are TRBV28 and TRBJ2-7; D perhaps matches TRBD2 (6 bases). V gave up 4 bases and J gave up 3 bases, with 13 bases separating them. In germline, CDR1 is MDHEN, CDR2 SYDVKM. The CDR3 covers 14 residues.

J is TRBJ1-1 and V is TRBV30, with D uncertain. The V gene's germline CDR1 is GTSNPN and CDR2 SVGIG (reference sequence). Trimming pared 1 base from V and 11 bases from J, leaving 14 bases between. This CDR3 comprises 12 residues. CDR3: CAWSDGGEPAFF. In DNA form, the CDR3 reads TGTGCCTGGAGTGACGGCGGGGAACCGGCTTTCTTT.

This rearrangement joins TRBV16 to TRBJ1-1; unclear D gene. The CDR3 is 15 residues long. The germline V gene encodes CDR1 KGHSY and CDR2 FQNENV. V was pared by 0 bases and J by 1 base, with 9 bases between. CDR3 in DNA: TGTGCCAGCAGCCAATCGCGAGGGCGGAACACTGAAGCTTTCTTT. Translated, it gives CASSQSRGRNTEAFF.

This clone was seen more than once but under ten times. The CDR3 bases are TGTGCCAGCAGTGAAGTTTATAGCCACCGTGGGGAGACCCAGTACTTC. This translates into CASSEVYSHRGETQYF. This chain links TRBV6-1 with TRBJ2-5; D is unresolved. CDR1 and CDR2 (germline): MNHNS, SASEGT. V dropped 1 base and J dropped 5 bases, with 17 bases sitting between them. The CDR3 contains 16 residues.

V gene TRBV5-4 combines with J gene TRBJ2-7, with 9 bases lining up with TRBD1. The V segment lost 3 bases and the J segment 2 bases; nucleotides outside the gene matches: 9. Germline assignment: CDR1 SGHNT and CDR2 YYREEE (reference sequence). The CDR3 has 16 residues. The CDR3 DNA reads TGTGCCAGCAGCTCGACCGGGACAGGGAACCCCTACGAGCAGTACTTC. Its protein is CASSSTGTGNPYEQYF.

This chain links TRBV5-1 with TRBJ1-4; 12 bases are a match to TRBD1. Germline CDR1 and CDR2: SGHRS and YFSETQ. J gave up 0 bases and V 0 bases, and 6 bases lay outside the gene matches. This CDR3 has 19 amino acids. The CDR3 DNA follows: TGCGCCAGCAGCTTGGAAGGGACAGGGGGCCTTACAACTAATGAAAAACTGTTTTTT. Translating it yields CASSLEGTGGLTTNEKLFF.

This chain connects TRBV19 to TRBJ2-3; 7 bases are shared with TRBD2. V lost 8 bases, J lost 3 bases, and 2 bases stayed unmatched. Germline V gene data show CDR1 as LNHDA and CDR2 as SQIVND (reference sequence). This CDR3 has 12 amino acids. CDR3 nucleotides: TGTGCCAGTCGGGGGGATACAGATACGCAGTATTTT. It specifies CASRGDTDTQYF.

CDR3 sequence reads: CAWSVALRDRPQYF. In nucleotides, the CDR3 is TGTGCCTGGAGTGTTGCGTTGCGGGACAGGCCTCAGTACTTC. The chain joins TRBV30 to TRBJ2-7; 8 bases map to TRBD1. CDR3 length equals 14 residues. Germline V CDR1 and CDR2: GTSNPN, SVGIG (reference sequence). V shed 0 bases, J shed 10 bases, and the junction held 11 bases outside the gene matches. Filled out from reference TRBV30 and TRBJ2-7, the complete variable domain reads SQTIHQWPATLVQPVGSPLSLECTVEGTSNPNLYWYRQAAGRGLQLLFYSVGIGQISSEVPQNLSASRPQDRQFILSSKKLLLSDSGFYLCAWSVALRDRPQYFGPGTRLTVT.